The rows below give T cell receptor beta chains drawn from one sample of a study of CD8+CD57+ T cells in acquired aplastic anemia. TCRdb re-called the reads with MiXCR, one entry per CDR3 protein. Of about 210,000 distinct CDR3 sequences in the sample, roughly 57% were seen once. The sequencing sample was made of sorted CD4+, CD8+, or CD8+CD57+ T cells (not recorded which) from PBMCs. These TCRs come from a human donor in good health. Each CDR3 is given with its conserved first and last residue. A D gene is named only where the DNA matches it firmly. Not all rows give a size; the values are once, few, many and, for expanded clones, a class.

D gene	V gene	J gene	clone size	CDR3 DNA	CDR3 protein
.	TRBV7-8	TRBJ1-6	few	TGTGCCAGCAGCTTAAGGAGGGGCGCGGGATCACCCCTCCACTTT	CASSLRRGAGSPLHF
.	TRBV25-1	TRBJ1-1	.	TGTGCCAGCAGTGAACGGGGGGCGGTGAACACTGAAGCTTTCTTT	CASSERGAVNTEAFF
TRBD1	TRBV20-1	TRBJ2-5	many	TGCAGTGCCCCTGGGGGGGGGGGACAGGGTAAGTACTTC	CSAPGGGGQGKYF
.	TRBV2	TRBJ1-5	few	TGTGCCAGCAGTGACCCTCGGGGGCAGCCCCAGCATTTT	CASSDPRGQPQHF
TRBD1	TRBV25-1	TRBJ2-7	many	TGTGCCAGCAGCTACGTGGGACAGAGCTACGAGCAGTACTTC	CASSYVGQSYEQYF
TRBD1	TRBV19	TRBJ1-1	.	TGTGTTCTAAACAGGGGCCCGACTTTGAACACTGAAGCTTTCTTT	CVLNRGPTLNTEAFF
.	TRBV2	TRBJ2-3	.	TGTGCCAGCAGCTTAGCCGGGGACTCTTCCACAGATACGCAGTATTTT	CASSLAGDSSTDTQYF
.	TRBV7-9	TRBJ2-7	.	TGTGCCAGCAGGCAGGGGAACTCCTACGAGCAGTACTTC	CASRQGNSYEQYF
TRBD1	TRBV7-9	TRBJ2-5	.	TGTGCTAGCAGCTCACGGGGACAGGGGCTAAAAGAGACCCAGTACTTC	CASSSRGQGLKETQYF
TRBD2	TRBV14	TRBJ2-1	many	TGTGCCAGCAGCCAAGGGACTAGCGGGGCCGATGAGCAGTTCTTC	CASSQGTSGADEQFF
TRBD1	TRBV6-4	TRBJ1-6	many	TGTGCCAGCAGTGACCTTCCAGGGGGCCTTTCACCCCTCCACTTT	CASSDLPGGLSPLHF
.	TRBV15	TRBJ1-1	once	TGTGCCACCAGCGACCCGACGAGGGTTGGCACTGAAGCTTTCTTT	CATSDPTRVGTEAFF
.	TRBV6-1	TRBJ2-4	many	TGTGCCAGCAGTGAAGGGGCTCACTTAGCCAAAAACATTCAGTACTTC	CASSEGAHLAKNIQYF
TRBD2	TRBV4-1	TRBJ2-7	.	TGCGCCAGCAGCCAACGGGAGGGCCACGACGAGCAGTACTTC	CASSQREGHDEQYF
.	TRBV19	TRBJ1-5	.	TGTGCCAGTAGTAATCCCGGGTCTGATAATCAGCCCCAGCATTTT	CASSNPGSDNQPQHF
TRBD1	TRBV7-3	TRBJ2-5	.	TGTGCCAGCAGCTTAGGACAGGGTTCGGGGACCCAGTACTTC	CASSLGQGSGTQYF
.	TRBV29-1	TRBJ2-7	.	TGCAGCGCCCTGACGGCGAGCTCCTACGAGCAGTACTTC	CSALTASSYEQYF
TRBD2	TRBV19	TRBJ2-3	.	TGTGCCAGTAGTACAGGACTAGCGGACACAGATACGCAGTATTTT	CASSTGLADTDTQYF
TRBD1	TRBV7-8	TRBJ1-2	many	TGTGCCAGCAGCTTCCAGGGGGGGGCAGCTGGCTACACCTTC	CASSFQGGAAGYTF
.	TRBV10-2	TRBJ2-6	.	TGCGCCAGCAGTGACGTCGGGGGCTCTGGGGCCAACGTCCTGACTTTC	CASSDVGGSGANVLTF
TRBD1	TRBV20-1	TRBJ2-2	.	TGCAGTCCTAGAGGGGGCAACACCGGGGAGCTGTTTTTT	CSPRGGNTGELFF
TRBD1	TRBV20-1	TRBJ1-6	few	TGCAGTGCTAAACAGGGGGCGGCCTCACCCCTCCACTTT	CSAKQGAASPLHF
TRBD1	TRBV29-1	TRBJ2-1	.	TGCAGCGTTGAAGGGACAGGCAAATCCTACAATGAGCAGTTCTTC	CSVEGTGKSYNEQFF
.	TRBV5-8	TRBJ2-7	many	TGTGCCAGCAGCTTGCGGGGCCTGGGGAACGAGCAGTACTTC	CASSLRGLGNEQYF
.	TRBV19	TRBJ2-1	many	TGTGCCAGTAGTGTCCGATCTTCGAATGAGCAGTTCTTC	CASSVRSSNEQFF
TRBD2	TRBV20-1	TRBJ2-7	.	TGCAGTGCTAGGGGTTTAGCGGGAGAGGGGTACGAGCAGTACTTC	CSARGLAGEGYEQYF
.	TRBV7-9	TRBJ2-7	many	TGTGCCAGCAGCTTTGGCGACAGCTCCTACGAGCAGTACTTC	CASSFGDSSYEQYF
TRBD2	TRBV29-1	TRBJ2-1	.	TGCAGCGGCTACAGGTCTAGCGGGGGGGCTAAAAATGAGCAGTTCTTC	CSGYRSSGGAKNEQFF
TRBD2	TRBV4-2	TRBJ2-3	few	TGTGCCAGCAGCCGGACTAGCGAGACCACAGGTACGCAGTATTTT	CASSRTSETTGTQYF
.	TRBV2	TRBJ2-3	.	TGTGCCAGCAGGCCGGGAGGCACAGATACGCAGTATTTT	CASRPGGTDTQYF
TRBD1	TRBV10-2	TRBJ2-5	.	TGCGCCAGCAGTTGGGGGACAGGTGCGCAAGAGACCCAGTACTTC	CASSWGTGAQETQYF
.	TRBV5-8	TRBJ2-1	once	TGTGCCACCGCTCTTCGGGGAGGAGCCTACAATGAGCAGTTCTTC	CATALRGGAYNEQFF
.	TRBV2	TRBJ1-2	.	TGTGCCAGCAGTCGGGGCCTCTATGGCTACACCTTC	CASSRGLYGYTF